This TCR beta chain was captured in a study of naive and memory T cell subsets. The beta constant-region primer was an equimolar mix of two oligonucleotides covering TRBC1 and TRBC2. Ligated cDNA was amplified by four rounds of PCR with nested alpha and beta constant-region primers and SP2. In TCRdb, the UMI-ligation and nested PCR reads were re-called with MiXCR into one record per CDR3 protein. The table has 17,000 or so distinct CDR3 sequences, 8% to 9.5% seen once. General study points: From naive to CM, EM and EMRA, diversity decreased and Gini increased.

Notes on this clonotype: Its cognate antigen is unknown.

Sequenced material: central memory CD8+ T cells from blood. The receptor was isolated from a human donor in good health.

CDR3 sequence: CSARVVTGTTSYEQYF. The CDR3 DNA sequence: TGCAGTGCTAGAGTTGTTACCGGGACTACCTCCTACGAGCAGTACTTC. The chain combines TRBV20-1 with TRBJ2-7, with 7 bases that match TRBD2. Looked up from germline, CDR1 is DFQATT and CDR2 is SNEGSKA (reference sequence). CDR3 length: 16 amino acids. Trimming at V came to 1 base and at J to 0 bases, leaving 9 bases not matched to a gene.